A selection of T cell receptor beta chains follows, all from one sample in a study of T-cell memory formation after mild COVID-19. TCRdb reanalysed the 5' RACE reads using MiXCR and keeps one entry per CDR3 protein. The table lists under 550,000 distinct CDR3 sequences, about a sixth of them singletons, with roughly 21% in the top ten. The sequenced material came from PBMCs or a T cell subset sorted from them (not recorded which). The receptors originated from a young man who had mild COVID-19 (a few samples of this study predate the infection). Cell type and time point are not known. Both conserved end residues are part of each CDR3. Each record gives: D gene, V gene, clone size, J gene, CDR3 protein, CDR3 DNA. The D gene is left open where the match is weak. Part of the rows lack a size; the others show once, few, many or a class for expanded clones.

>-|TRBV6-5|-|TRBJ2-1
CASRPGGDFTHEQFF
TGTGCCAGCAGGCCAGGGGGGGACTTCACGCATGAGCAGTTCTTC
>-|TRBV19|few|TRBJ1-2
CASKGNGYTF
TGTGCCAGTAAAGGGAATGGCTACACCTTC
>-|TRBV27|-|TRBJ1-5
CASSFSVNQPQHF
TGTGCCAGCAGTTTTAGCGTCAATCAGCCCCAGCATTTT
>-|TRBV4-1|few|TRBJ1-1
CASSQVGRGEAFF
TGCGCCAGCAGCCAAGTTGGCAGGGGTGAAGCTTTCTTT
>-|TRBV4-1|few|TRBJ2-1
CASSQDTVGPQGEQFF
TGCGCCAGCAGCCAAGATACCGTCGGGCCCCAGGGTGAGCAGTTCTTC
>-|TRBV5-6|few|TRBJ1-4
CASSLREAGKLFF
TGTGCCAGCAGCTTGAGGGAGGCCGGAAAACTGTTTTTT
>-|TRBV19|-|TRBJ2-5
CASSDFHRRYQETQYF
TGTGCCAGTAGCGATTTCCACAGGAGGTACCAAGAGACCCAGTACTTC
>-|TRBV29-1|many|TRBJ2-5
CSGGGTQETQYF
TGCAGCGGTGGGGGGACCCAAGAGACCCAGTACTTC
>-|TRBV27|few|TRBJ1-5
CASSRAGDSNQPQHF
TGTGCCAGCAGTCGCGCCGGGGACAGCAATCAGCCCCAGCATTTT
>-|TRBV2|-|TRBJ1-5
CASSGGDSNQPQHF
TGTGCCAGCAGTGGGGGAGATAGCAATCAGCCCCAGCATTTT
>-|TRBV6-2/TRBV6-3|-|TRBJ2-7
CASSYCGISYEQYF
TGTGCCAGCAGTTACTGTGGGATCTCCTACGAGCAGTACTTC
>TRBD2|TRBV4-1|-|TRBJ2-2
CASSQGLAGSNTGELFF
TGCGCCAGCAGCCAAGGACTAGCGGGGTCGAACACCGGGGAGCTGTTTTTT
>-|TRBV20-1|-|TRBJ1-5
CSARVPLGNQPQHF
TGCAGTGCTAGAGTGCCTCTTGGGAATCAGCCCCAGCATTTT
>-|TRBV6-2/TRBV6-3|few|TRBJ2-6
CASSYFPGRKSSGANVLTF
TGTGCCAGCAGTTACTTCCCCGGCCGTAAAAGCTCTGGGGCCAACGTCCTGACTTTC
>-|TRBV5-1|-|TRBJ1-1
CASSPDLRGRNEAFF
TGCGCCAGCAGCCCGGACCTCCGGGGGAGGAATGAAGCTTTCTTT
>-|TRBV5-1|-|TRBJ1-2
CASIPGIGANYGYTF
TGCGCCAGCATCCCAGGGATCGGGGCTAACTATGGCTACACCTTC
>-|TRBV5-1|-|TRBJ1-1
CASSVQGIEAFF
TGCGCCAGCAGCGTCCAAGGGATTGAAGCTTTCTTT
>-|TRBV10-3|-|TRBJ2-1
CAISDVYSYNEQFF
TGTGCCATCAGTGACGTGTATTCCTACAATGAGCAGTTCTTC
>-|TRBV6-2/TRBV6-3|-|TRBJ2-7
CASSPADYEQYF
TGTGCCAGCAGCCCCGCAGATTACGAGCAGTACTTC
>TRBD1|TRBV10-3|few|TRBJ2-7
CAITADRGGGYEQYF
TGTGCCATCACCGCCGACAGGGGTGGTGGTTACGAGCAGTACTTC
>TRBD1|TRBV7-3|few|TRBJ2-4
CASSLTSAGGENIQYF
TGTGCCAGCAGCTTAACGTCTGCAGGGGGCGAAAACATTCAGTACTTC
>-|TRBV20-1|few|TRBJ1-2
CSAKTRGPKGYGYTF
TGCAGTGCCAAAACCCGGGGCCCCAAGGGCTATGGCTACACCTTC
>TRBD2|TRBV12-3/TRBV12-4|-|TRBJ2-5
CASSRMGGEETQYF
TGTGCCAGCAGTAGAATGGGGGGGGAAGAGACCCAGTACTTC
>TRBD1|TRBV9|-|TRBJ2-3
CASSPGGAFGTDTQYF
TGTGCCAGCAGCCCAGGGGGCGCCTTTGGCACAGATACGCAGTATTTT
>-|TRBV7-9|-|TRBJ1-1
CASSSVGRGAFF
TGTGCCAGCAGCTCCGTTGGTCGGGGGGCTTTCTTT
>-|TRBV5-1|many|TRBJ2-3
CASSSRGETDTQYF
TGCGCCAGCAGCTCCCGGGGTGAGACAGATACGCAGTATTTT
>-|TRBV6-1|-|TRBJ2-1
CASSSRDRYNEQFF
TGTGCCAGCAGTTCACGGGACCGCTACAATGAGCAGTTCTTC
>TRBD1|TRBV9|-|TRBJ2-3
CASSDGGQGKLTQYF
TGTGCCAGCAGCGACGGAGGACAGGGGAAACTTACGCAGTATTTT
>-|TRBV6-1|-|TRBJ1-3
CASSAMDGSGNTIYF
TGTGCCAGCAGTGCCATGGACGGCTCTGGAAACACCATATATTTT
>-|TRBV21-1|-|TRBJ1-6
CASSKPRKGMHSPLHF
TGTGCCAGCAGCAAGCCTCGGAAAGGGATGCATTCACCCCTCCACTTT
>-|TRBV6-1|-|TRBJ2-3
CASRKSQGLPDTQYF
TGTGCCAGCAGGAAATCACAGGGTTTACCAGATACGCAGTATTTT
>-|TRBV15|few|TRBJ2-3
CATSRDGAETQYF
TGTGCCACCAGCAGAGATGGGGCGGAGACGCAGTATTTT
>-|TRBV18|-|TRBJ2-5
CASSPGLGAFETQYF
TGTGCCAGCTCACCAGGGCTAGGAGCGTTTGAGACCCAGTACTTC
>-|TRBV6-6|-|TRBJ2-2
CASYGLNTGELFF
TGTGCCAGTTATGGGCTGAACACCGGGGAGCTGTTTTTT
>TRBD1|TRBV4-3|few|TRBJ1-3
CASSPSTGSSGNTIYF
TGCGCCAGCAGCCCCTCGACAGGGAGCTCTGGAAACACCATATATTTT
>-|TRBV6-5|-|TRBJ2-7
CASSYRLGEQYF
TGTGCCAGCAGTTATAGGCTAGGGGAGCAGTACTTC
>TRBD1|TRBV2|-|TRBJ2-1
CASIRPGQGNNEQFF
TGTGCCAGCATACGGCCGGGACAGGGAAACAATGAGCAGTTCTTC
>-|TRBV11-2|-|TRBJ2-7
CASSSPSRGYEQYF
TGTGCCAGCAGCTCACCCTCGAGGGGCTACGAGCAGTACTTC
>-|TRBV9|-|TRBJ2-3
CASSGVGAATQYF
TGTGCCAGCAGCGGAGTTGGAGCAGCTACGCAGTATTTT
>-|TRBV10-3|-|TRBJ1-2
CAISGDGYGGYTF
TGTGCCATCAGTGGGGATGGTTATGGCGGCTACACCTTC
>-|TRBV4-1|few|TRBJ2-3
CASSQEGRTQPPDTQYF
TGCGCCAGCAGCCAAGAGGGGCGGACCCAACCCCCAGATACGCAGTATTTT
>-|TRBV2|-|TRBJ1-1
CASRSLERNTEAFF
TGTGCCAGCAGGTCTCTCGAAAGGAACACTGAAGCTTTCTTT
>-|TRBV4-3|few|TRBJ1-1
CASSQASGWNTEAFF
TGCGCCAGCAGCCAAGCGTCCGGGTGGAACACTGAAGCTTTCTTT
>-|TRBV9|-|TRBJ1-3
CASSQDGLSGNTIYF
TGTGCCAGCTCCCAGGACGGACTCTCTGGAAACACCATATATTTT
>-|TRBV20-1|-|TRBJ2-5
CSVAGTETQYF
TGCAGTGTCGCAGGGACCGAGACCCAGTACTTC
>TRBD1|TRBV6-1|-|TRBJ2-5
CASSRSGTEKTQYF
TGTGCCAGCAGCCGAAGTGGGACAGAGAAGACCCAGTACTTC
>TRBD2|TRBV19|few|TRBJ2-1
CASSRPGLAGKEQFF
TGTGCCAGTAGCCGGCCGGGACTAGCGGGGAAAGAGCAGTTCTTC
>-|TRBV15|-|TRBJ2-3
CATSRDPTDTQYF
TGTGCCACCAGCAGAGATCCGACAGATACGCAGTATTTT
>-|TRBV2|-|TRBJ2-5
CASGGFFIFF
TGTGCCAGCGGGGGATTTTTCATATTCTTC
>-|TRBV7-9|few|TRBJ1-1
CASRRTNGPDTEAFF
TGTGCCAGCAGACGAACCAACGGGCCCGACACTGAAGCTTTCTTT
>TRBD1|TRBV5-1|-|TRBJ2-4
CASSPRQGMHIQYF
TGCGCCAGCAGCCCCCGACAGGGGATGCACATTCAGTACTTC
>-|TRBV5-1|-|TRBJ2-6
CASRDSFLHGANVLTF
TGCGCCAGCAGAGACAGTTTTTTACATGGGGCCAACGTCCTGACTTTC
>-|TRBV28|-|TRBJ2-2
CASEDAGELFF
TGTGCCAGCGAGGACGCGGGGGAGCTGTTTTTT
>TRBD1|TRBV5-1|few|TRBJ1-5
CASSLDGTGVQQPQHF
TGCGCCAGCAGCTTGGACGGGACAGGGGTTCAGCAGCCCCAGCATTTT
>-|TRBV2|few|TRBJ1-2
CASNEGSYTF
TGTGCCAGCAACGAGGGTAGCTACACCTTC
>-|TRBV10-3|few|TRBJ2-5
CAIKEGGDSETQYF
TGTGCCATCAAGGAGGGGGGGGACTCAGAGACCCAGTACTTC